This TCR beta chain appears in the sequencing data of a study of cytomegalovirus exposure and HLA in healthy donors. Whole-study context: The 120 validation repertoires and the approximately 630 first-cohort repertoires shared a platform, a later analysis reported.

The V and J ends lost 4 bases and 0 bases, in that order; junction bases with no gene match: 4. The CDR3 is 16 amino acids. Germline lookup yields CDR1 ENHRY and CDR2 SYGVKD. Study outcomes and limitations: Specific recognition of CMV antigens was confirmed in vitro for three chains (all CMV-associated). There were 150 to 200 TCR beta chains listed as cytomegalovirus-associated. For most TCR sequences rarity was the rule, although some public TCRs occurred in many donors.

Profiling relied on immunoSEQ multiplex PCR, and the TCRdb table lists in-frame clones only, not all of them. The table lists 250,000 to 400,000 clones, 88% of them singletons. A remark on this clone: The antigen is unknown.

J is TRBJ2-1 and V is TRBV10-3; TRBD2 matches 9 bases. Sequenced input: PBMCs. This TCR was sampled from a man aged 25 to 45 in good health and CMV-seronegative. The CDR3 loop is CAISGLAASSYNEQFF. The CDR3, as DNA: TGTGCCATCAGTGGACTAGCGGCAAGCTCCTACAATGAGCAGTTCTTC.